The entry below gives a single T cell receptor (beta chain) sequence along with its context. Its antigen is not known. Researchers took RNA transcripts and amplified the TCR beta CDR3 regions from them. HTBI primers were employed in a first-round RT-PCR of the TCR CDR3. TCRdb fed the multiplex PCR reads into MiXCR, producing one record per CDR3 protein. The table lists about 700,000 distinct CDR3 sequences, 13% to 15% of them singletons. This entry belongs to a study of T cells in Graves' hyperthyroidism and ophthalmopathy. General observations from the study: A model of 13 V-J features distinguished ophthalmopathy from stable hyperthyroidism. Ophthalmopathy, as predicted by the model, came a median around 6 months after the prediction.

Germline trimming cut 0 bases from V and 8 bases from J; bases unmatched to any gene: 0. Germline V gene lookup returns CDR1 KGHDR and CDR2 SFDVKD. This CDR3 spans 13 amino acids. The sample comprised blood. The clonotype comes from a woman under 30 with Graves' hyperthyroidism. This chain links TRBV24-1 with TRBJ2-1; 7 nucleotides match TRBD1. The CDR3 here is CATSDLQGDEQFF. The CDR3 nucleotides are TGTGCCACCAGTGATTTGCAGGGGGATGAGCAGTTCTTC.